This T cell receptor beta chain appears in the sequencing data of a study of blood T cell repertoires in COVID-19. This CDR3 comprises 15 residues. V was clipped by 0 bases and J by 7 bases; unmatched bases: 9. Looked up from germline, CDR1 is SGDLS and CDR2 is YYNGEE. The assay was immunoSEQ multiplex PCR, and TCRdb's table has in-frame clones only and misses some. Seen here are around 340,000 clones, roughly 85% observed once, and the top ten hold approximately 4.4%. The age range of participants was about 18 to 95 years, with residence in more than 20 US areas. Assignment of participants to cohorts was predicated upon participant-reported clinical history.

V usage is TRBV9 and J usage is TRBJ2-7; 8 positions match TRBD1. The TCR originated in a woman aged 35 to 49 with acute COVID-19. Sequences were obtained from PBMCs or T cells enriched from blood (not recorded which). DNA of the CDR3: TGTGCCAGCAGCGTAGCGCCGACAGGGGCCGGGGAGCAGTACTTC. Translated, it gives CASSVAPTGAGEQYF.